The 12 T cell receptor beta chains in this list originate from one sample, sequenced in a study of blood T cell repertoires in COVID-19. TCRdb's copy holds only in-frame clones and misses some; the assay was immunoSEQ multiplex PCR. This sample has 110,000 or so clones, with 80% to 90% found just once. The specimen was peripheral blood. These receptors were collected from a woman aged 45-60 years with acute or convalescent COVID-19.

CDR3 nucleotide sequence: TGTGCCAGCAGCCGAGGAGTCCTAGCGGGAGGGTCCCGAGAGACCCAGTACTTC. This sequence encodes CASSRGVLAGGSRETQYF. This chain links TRBV11-3 with TRBJ2-5; 12 nucleotides agree with TRBD2. The CDR3 extends over 18 amino acids. Germline assignment: CDR1 SGHNT and CDR2 YENEEA. J gave up 4 bases and V 5 bases, and 14 bases lay outside the gene matches.

The chain links TRBV13 to TRBJ1-3; 7 nucleotides align to TRBD1. V dropped 4 bases and J dropped 2; count of bases not matched to a gene: 17. The CDR3 sequence is 19 residues long. Germline lookup yields CDR1 PRHDT and CDR2 FYEKMQ (reference sequence). CDR3: CASSSRQSVHGTAGNTIYF. The CDR3 nucleotides read TGTGCCAGCAGCTCCCGCCAATCTGTCCATGGGACAGCTGGAAACACCATATATTTT.

The chain employs TRBV15 and TRBJ1-1, with TRBD1 as a possible D gene (5 bases). CDR3 length: 16 amino acids. V lost 2 bases and J lost 5, with 18 bases in between. Germline CDR1 and CDR2: LNHNV and YYDKDF (reference sequence). As DNA, the CDR3 is TGTGCCACCAGCAGATCGTGGGGGGTTGATCTGACTGAAGCTTTCTTT. Encoded protein: CATSRSWGVDLTEAFF.

The J gene is TRBJ1-5, the V gene TRBV19; no firm D call. CDR3 length: 17 residues. The V gene's germline CDR1 is LNHDA and CDR2 SQIVND (reference sequence). V was pared by 5 bases and J by 2 bases, with 19 bases between. The CDR3 is CASSDPVRVRGNQPQHF. The CDR3 DNA reads TGTGCCAGTAGTGATCCCGTGAGGGTAAGGGGCAATCAGCCCCAGCATTTT. Using reference TRBV19 and TRBJ1-5 for the parts outside the CDR3, the full variable domain is DGGITQSPKYLFRKEGQNVTLSCEQNLNHDAMYWYRQDPGQGLRLIYYSQIVNDFQKGDIAEGYSVSREKKESFPLTVTSAQKNPTAFYLCASSDPVRVRGNQPQHFGDGTRLSIL.

The chain carries TRBV30 and TRBJ1-2; the D gene is possibly TRBD1 (5 bases). This CDR3 is built from 12 residues. The germline V gene encodes CDR1 GTSNPN and CDR2 SVGIG (reference sequence). V lost 5 bases, J lost 1 base, and 8 bases lay in between. CDR3 residues: CAWGGDNYGYTF. CDR3 bases: TGTGCCTGGGGGGGGGATAACTATGGCTACACCTTC.

The chain combines TRBV28 with TRBJ1-4; possibly TRBD1 for D (6 bases). Germline CDR1 reads MDHEN; CDR2 reads SYDVKM. V lost 4 bases to trimming and J lost 7 bases, with 19 bases between them. The CDR3 runs 16 residues. CDR3 in DNA: TGTGCCAGCAGTTCTCCTAGGGGGGGACTCGGTGAAAAACTGTTTTTT. Translation: CASSSPRGGLGEKLFF.

The V gene is TRBV25-1, the J gene TRBJ1-6; D gene ambiguous. The V and J ends lost 7 bases and 0 bases respectively, with 10 bases between them. CDR1 MGHDK and CDR2 SYGVNS come from the germline V gene. This CDR3 is built from 15 residues. Here the CDR3 reads CASTISSSYNSPLHF. DNA of the CDR3: TGTGCCAGCACCATATCGAGCTCCTATAATTCACCCCTCCACTTT. The full variable domain, with the rest looked up from reference TRBV25-1 and TRBJ1-6, is EADIYQTPRYLVIGTGKKITLECSQTMGHDKMYWYQQDPGMELHLIHYSYGVNSTEKGDLSSESTVSRIRTEHFPLTLESARPSHTSQYLCASTISSSYNSPLHFGNGTRLTVT.

The chain combines TRBV30 with TRBJ2-7; TRBD1 aligns across 8 bases. Germline assignment: CDR1 GTSNPN and CDR2 SVGIG (reference sequence). V was clipped by 2 bases and J by 5 bases; unmatched bases: 5. The CDR3 consists of 13 residues. CDR3: CAWSLDRANEQYF. CDR3 sequence (DNA): TGTGCCTGGAGTTTGGACAGGGCAAACGAGCAGTACTTC.

As regards this clone: Other DNA sequences of this sample code for an identical CDR3. The chain employs TRBV3-1 (or the pseudogene TRBV3-2) and TRBJ1-1; 7 bases match TRBD1. The V gene's germline CDR1 is LGHDT and CDR2 YNNKEL (reference sequence). Trimming cost V 1 base and J 3 bases; bases outside gene matches: 2. This CDR3 region has 14 residues. In nucleotides, the CDR3 is TGTGCCAGCAGCCAAGGACAGGGAGACACTGAAGCTTTCTTT. It specifies CASSQGQGDTEAFF.

As DNA, the CDR3 is TGTGCCTGGAGTACCCCCAGGGCCCCCTACGAGCAGTACTTC. Protein product: CAWSTPRAPYEQYF. The V and J genes are TRBV30 and TRBJ2-7; a weak D match, TRBD1 (5 bases). This CDR3 is 14 amino acids long. In germline, CDR1 is GTSNPN, CDR2 SVGIG (reference sequence). Trimming took 2 bases from V and 2 from J, leaving 13 bases between them. Full variable domain (rest looked up from reference TRBV30 and TRBJ2-7): SQTIHQWPATLVQPVGSPLSLECTVEGTSNPNLYWYRQAAGRGLQLLFYSVGIGQISSEVPQNLSASRPQDRQFILSSKKLLLSDSGFYLCAWSTPRAPYEQYFGPGTRLTVT.

V is TRBV6-5 and J is TRBJ1-1, with 7 bases that match TRBD1. Germline values: CDR1 MNHEY, CDR2 SVGAGI. V trimming: 0 bases; J trimming: 6 bases; junction bases outside the gene matches: 4. The CDR3 has 14 residues. The CDR3 DNA sequence: TGTGCCAGCAGTTACTCGGAGGGGGCGTCTGAAGCTTTCTTT. This sequence encodes CASSYSEGASEAFF.

The chain links TRBV10-3 to TRBJ2-5, with 8 bases fitting TRBD1. The CDR3 has 16 amino acids. Unmatched junction bases numbered 16, after V lost 6 bases and J lost 7 bases. CDR1 is ENHRY and CDR2 is SYGVKD in the germline V gene. The CDR3 protein is CAIRSTTGALRGTQYF. The CDR3 region has the DNA TGTGCCATCAGATCTACGACAGGGGCTCTGAGGGGGACCCAGTACTTC.